The source of this T cell receptor beta chain is a study of blood T cell repertoires in COVID-19. In the study overall: COVID-19 samples collected from the United States, Italy and Spain covered acute and convalescent phases.

Here immunoSEQ multiplex PCR was the method, and the copy in TCRdb shows in-frame clones only, minus some. The data contain 60,000 to 75,000 clones, approximately 90% of them seen just once; the ten biggest clones take up roughly 3.1%. The specimen sequenced was peripheral blood. The sequence came from a woman between 45 and 60 years old with COVID-19, enrolled during active disease.

In nucleotides, the CDR3 is TGTGCCAGCTCACCAGGACCGCCGGGAGGCTACACCTTC. Translation: CASSPGPPGGYTF. The chain has TRBV18 and TRBJ1-2; D remains ambiguous. The length of the CDR3 is 13 residues. Trimming pared 2 bases from V and 8 bases from J, leaving 12 bases between. Per germline, CDR1 KGHSH and CDR2 LQKENI.